This TCR beta chain was sequenced for a study of T cell responses to AZD1222 COVID-19 vaccine. Study-wide context: Combined were second doses at about 4 or about 12 weeks. Overall study findings and caveats: Spike was spanned by vaccine-associated CD4 TCRs, which were dominant at 160-218 and 743-854. Donors were chiefly white British, with a greater number of females, and clonal diversity was perhaps underestimated.

Assay: immunoSEQ multiplex PCR; the TCRdb copy retains only in-frame clones and omits some. Of about 80,000 clones in the sample, about nine tenths were seen once. About this clone itself: Its antigen is unidentified.

Germline CDR1 and CDR2: LGHDT and YNNKEL (reference sequence). Trimming removed 0 bases from V and 7 bases from J, with 3 bases in between. The CDR3 is made up of 11 amino acids. This receptor was identified in an adult in good health. Material: peripheral blood, obtained on day 0 of AZD1222 vaccination. This sequence joins TRBV3-1 (or the pseudogene TRBV3-2) and TRBJ2-5; D gene unclear. CDR3 DNA sequence: TGTGCCAGCAGCCAAGACGGGACCCAGTACTTC. Translation gives CASSQDGTQYF.